This T cell receptor (beta chain) is from a study of cytomegalovirus exposure and HLA in healthy donors. The V gene lost 6 bases and the J gene lost 5 bases, with 13 bases spanning the gap. The CDR3 loop spans 14 amino acids. CDR1 and CDR2 (germline): MNHNY, SVGAGI (reference sequence). Each of the donors was a healthy bone marrow donor. The PCR had 60 Vbeta and 13 Jbeta primers. Generated by immunoSEQ multiplex PCR, the TCRdb table keeps only in-frame clones and is missing some. The data contain around 150,000 clones, around 80% of them singletons. The study, taken as a whole, reports: A later examination showed that TCR association rates differed by HLA locus, with DRB1 most and HLA-C fewest. CMV serostatus was the sole immune exposure data available. Using the classifier, cytomegalovirus status was reportedly diagnosed with high specificity and sensitivity.

The sample holds a few counts of this clone. Its cognate antigen is unknown. The TCR was taken from a man between 40 and 49 years old in good health and CMV-seropositive. Sample: PBMCs. The chain uses TRBV6-6 and TRBJ1-4; a weak D match, TRBD1 (5 bases). Here the CDR3 reads CASRPGTPNEKLFF. In nucleotides, the CDR3 is TGTGCCAGCAGGCCCGGGACTCCGAATGAAAAACTGTTTTTT.